This TCR beta chain was captured by sequencing in a study of blood T cells in healthy people across ages. This CDR3 region has 13 residues. Germline V lookup: CDR1 MNHEY, CDR2 SVGAGI. Trimming stripped 6 bases from V and 4 bases from J, with 10 bases between. This clonotype has more than one count but fewer than ten. Sample-barcoded 5' priming and a J-beta primer mix drove a second PCR of roughly 6 to 12 cycles. TCRdb re-called the 5' RACE reads through MiXCR, storing one row per CDR3 protein. The sample contains 1.5 million to 2 million distinct CDR3 sequences, roughly a third of which appear only once.

The sequenced material came from blood. The TCR comes from a woman younger than 45 in good health. V is TRBV6-5 and J is TRBJ1-5; no reliable D call. In nucleotides, the CDR3 is TGTGCCAGCAGGAGAAGTCCAAATCAGCCCCAGCATTTT. This sequence encodes CASRRSPNQPQHF.